The count of the clone carrying this T cell receptor (beta chain) is one. Its target is not known. The data belong to a study of EBV T-cell therapy then PD-1 blockade in nasopharyngeal carcinoma. Profiled with immunoSEQ multiplex PCR; TCRdb holds only in-frame clones, not every one. This repertoire shows about 20,000 clones, 82% found once; its top ten account for around 24%. Sample treatment: AdE1-LMPpoly-expanded autologous EBV-specific T-cell therapy followed by anti-PD-1 nivolumab. The V gene lost 8 bases and the J gene lost 8 bases, with 19 bases spanning the gap. Germline V gives CDR1 MNHEY, CDR2 SMNVEV (reference sequence). The CDR3 length is 14 residues.

Sequencing used CD8+ T cells from blood, obtained at day -245 from a patient whose treatment included autologous EBV-specific T cells and nivolumab. The chain combines TRBV27 with TRBJ1-3; no clear D. The origin of this receptor is a man aged 40-55 years with nasopharyngeal carcinoma. CDR3 amino acids: CASGRAGGWDTIYF. CDR3 in DNA: TGTGCCAGCGGAAGAGCAGGCGGATGGGACACCATATATTTT.